A selection of T cell receptor beta chains follows, all from one sample in a study of blood T cell repertoires in COVID-19. Data came from immunoSEQ multiplex PCR; TCRdb stores just in-frame clones and leaves some out. Of more than 250,000 clones listed, roughly 86% are singletons. The sequencing sample was made of PBMCs or T cells enriched from blood (not recorded which). These receptors came from a woman in her 30s who had recovered from COVID-19. CDR3s include the opening cysteine and the closing phenylalanine or tryptophan. The D gene is left open where the match is weak. Clone sizes are given selectively: once, few, many, or a class where the clone is expanded.

size,J,D,V,CDR3,DNA
.,TRBJ2-1,.,TRBV30,CAWSRSSQAFF,TGTGCCTGGAGTAGATCCTCGCAGGCTTTCTTC
.,TRBJ1-6,.,TRBV30,CAVLTGTKNSPLHF,TGTGCCGTTCTTACCGGGACAAAGAATTCACCCCTCCACTTT
.,TRBJ1-2,.,TRBV6-6,CASLWGDYGYTF,TGTGCCAGCCTCTGGGGGGACTATGGCTACACCTTC
.,TRBJ2-1,.,TRBV21-1,CASSLPLAGGGSYNEQFF,TGTGCCAGCAGCCTGCCCCTAGCGGGGGGGGGTTCCTACAATGAGCAGTTCTTC
.,TRBJ2-7,.,TRBV7-9,CASEGQAEQYF,TGTGCCAGCGAGGGACAAGCGGAGCAGTACTTC
.,TRBJ1-2,TRBD1,TRBV18,CASSPLGSTGAADNYGYTF,TGTGCCAGCTCACCACTGGGGTCCACAGGGGCAGCCGATAACTATGGCTACACCTTC
.,TRBJ2-2,.,TRBV11-2,CASSLGGPGELFF,TGTGCCAGCAGCTTAGGGGGGCCCGGGGAGCTGTTTTTT
.,TRBJ2-1,TRBD2,TRBV23-1,CASSDTWTSGGPPRNNEQFF,TGCGCCAGCAGTGATACCTGGACTAGCGGGGGGCCCCCTCGCAACAATGAGCAGTTCTTC
.,TRBJ1-1,.,TRBV5-1,CASSLGLGSGGDTEAFF,TGCGCCAGCAGCTTGGGATTGGGAAGTGGAGGGGACACTGAAGCTTTCTTT
.,TRBJ1-2,.,TRBV14,CASSPITVGGYTF,TGTGCCAGCAGCCCCATCACAGTCGGTGGCTACACCTTC
.,TRBJ1-2,TRBD1,TRBV3-1/TRBV3-2,CASRGQGGNYGYTF,TGTGCCAGCAGAGGACAGGGGGGCAACTATGGCTACACCTTC
.,TRBJ1-2,.,TRBV7-2,CASSLVGGNYGYTF,TGTGCCAGCAGCTTAGTTGGGGGGAACTATGGCTACACCTTC
.,TRBJ2-7,.,TRBV5-6,CASSLGPGEEQYF,TGTGCCAGCAGCTTGGGACCAGGGGAAGAGCAGTACTTC
.,TRBJ1-1,TRBD1,TRBV7-9,CASSLLWTGAKNTEAFF,TGTGCCAGCAGCCTCTTATGGACAGGGGCCAAGAACACTGAAGCTTTCTTT
.,TRBJ2-3,.,TRBV10-1,CASSETTGGGTDTQYF,TGCGCCAGCAGTGAGACCACAGGCGGAGGCACAGATACGCAGTATTTT
.,TRBJ2-3,.,TRBV5-5,CASSPSPGGPTDTQYF,TGTGCCAGCAGCCCATCCCCCGGGGGACCCACAGATACGCAGTATTTT
.,TRBJ2-1,TRBD2,TRBV19,CASSPTGGNEQFF,TGTGCCAGTAGTCCGACGGGGGGGAATGAGCAGTTCTTC
once,TRBJ1-1,.,TRBV7-9,CASSLKQMNTEAFF,TGTGCCAGCAGCTTAAAACAAATGAACACTGAAGCTTTCTTT
.,TRBJ2-3,.,TRBV4-1,CASRKGAGASTDTQYF,TGCGCCAGCAGAAAAGGGGCAGGGGCAAGCACAGATACGCAGTATTTT
.,TRBJ2-2,.,TRBV7-6,CASSLAPRTATGELFF,TGTGCCAGCAGCTTAGCCCCTCGAACAGCCACCGGGGAGCTGTTTTTT
.,TRBJ2-2,.,TRBV10-3,CAIRGAAGELFF,TGTGCCATCAGAGGGGCGGCCGGGGAGCTGTTTTTT
.,TRBJ1-1,.,TRBV4-1,CASSQVRRNTEAFF,TGCGCCAGCAGCCAAGTCCGTCGGAACACTGAAGCTTTCTTT
.,TRBJ2-7,TRBD1,TRBV28,CATTETWDSPLF,TGTGCCACCACCGAAACATGGGACAGTCCCCTCTTC
.,TRBJ2-7,.,TRBV7-9,CASSSYYEQYF,TGTGCCAGCAGCTCCTACTACGAGCAGTACTTC
once,TRBJ2-7,TRBD2,TRBV6-1,CASSDPGTSAYEQYF,TGTGCCAGCAGTGATCCCGGGACTAGCGCCTACGAGCAGTACTTC
.,TRBJ2-2,.,TRBV5-6,CASSTVPLGTGELFF,TGTGCCAGCAGCACCGTACCCCTCGGGACCGGGGAGCTGTTTTTT
.,TRBJ2-5,TRBD1,TRBV5-1,CARGTACGTQYF,TGCGCCAGAGGGACAGCATGTGGGACCCAGTACTTC
.,TRBJ2-5,.,TRBV7-2,CASSLELGGETQYF,TGTGCCAGCAGCTTAGAACTAGGTGGGGAGACCCAGTACTTC
.,TRBJ2-1,TRBD2,TRBV5-5,CASSIAGAKPEQFF,TGTGCCAGCAGCATAGCGGGGGCAAAACCCGAGCAGTTCTTC
.,TRBJ1-6,TRBD1,TRBV18,CASSQTGDAYNSPLHF,TGTGCCAGCTCACAAACAGGGGACGCCTATAATTCACCCCTCCACTTT
.,TRBJ1-1,TRBD1,TRBV4-3,CASSQMTGPETEAFF,TGCGCCAGCAGCCAAATGACAGGGCCGGAGACTGAAGCTTTCTTT
once,TRBJ1-5,.,TRBV2,CASSEIGGYQPQHF,TGTGCCAGCAGTGAGATAGGAGGTTATCAGCCCCAGCATTTT